This T cell receptor (beta chain) was sequenced for a study of a mutant IDH1 vaccine in newly diagnosed glioma. Study overall: Patients had received radiotherapy, temozolomide, or both previously, most receiving both. Points from the study as a whole: Pseudoprogression apparently tracked independently of changes in top peripheral T cell clonotypes. A vaccine-induced immune response developed in roughly 93% of the patients.

As concerns this clone: The antigen remains unidentified.

The germline gives CDR1 SGHNT, CDR2 YENEEA. The CDR3 totals 13 residues. V lost 3 bases to trimming and J lost 11 bases, with 16 bases between them. Sequenced by immunoSEQ multiplex PCR; TCRdb stores in-frame clones only, minus some. There are roughly 71,000 clones in the sample; approximately 83% occur only once, and around 3% lies in the top ten. Time point of the sample: baseline, week 1 (first vaccination visit). This sample's treatment: pre-vaccination baseline after standard-of-care therapy. V is TRBV11-3 and J is TRBJ1-1; no reliable D call. The specimen comprised PBMCs, sampled from a glioma patient treated with radiotherapy, temozolomide or both. This clonotype was sampled from a man aged 25-45 years with glioma. The CDR3 protein is CASSFTRGSQAFF. CDR3 coding DNA: TGTGCCAGCAGCTTCACTCGTGGCAGCCAGGCTTTCTTT.